The 9 T cell receptor beta chains reported below all come from one sample, sequenced in a study of liver allograft versus peripheral blood T cells. Study background: Intrahepatic T cell receptor repertoires from transplanted livers were compared against repertoires in recipients' peripheral blood.

MiXCR, applied by TCRdb to the reads, yields one record per CDR3 protein. The sample yields about 7,300 distinct CDR3 sequences, 17% seen once. These receptors were taken from a human patient who had a liver transplant. Some T cells here may be from the graft donor.

This clonotype turned up a few times. This chain uses TRBV25-1 with TRBJ2-7; D may be TRBD2 (7 bases). The CDR3 has 13 residues. Trimming removed 4 bases from V and 2 bases from J, with 9 bases in between. The germline CDR1 and CDR2 sequences are MGHDK and SYGVNS. The DNA of the CDR3 is TGTGCCAGCAGTGTCGGGGGGCCCTACGAGCAGTACTTC. Protein product: CASSVGGPYEQYF.

This clonotype counts as medium-sized. This chain links TRBV6-1 with TRBJ1-2; TRBD1 might be the D (5 bases). The CDR3 length is 15 residues. Deletions cut 2 bases from V and 7 bases from J, with 17 bases between. Germline V gene lookup returns CDR1 MNHNS and CDR2 SASEGT. The CDR3 coding sequence is TGTGCCAGCAGTGAATACCAACGAAGTGGGACTGGCTACACCTTC. Amino acids: CASSEYQRSGTGYTF.

This clonotype occurred a few times. The CDR3 is CASNPTGGHGEQFF. CDR3 DNA: TGTGCCAGCAACCCAACGGGGGGGCATGGTGAGCAGTTCTTC. V and J are TRBV6-2 or TRBV6-3 and TRBJ2-1; 8 nucleotides match TRBD2. The germline V gene encodes CDR1 MNHEY and CDR2 SVGEGT. The junction had 11 bases not matched to a gene; V was cut back by 7 bases and J by 9 bases. The CDR3 loop spans 14 amino acids.

This clonotype counts as medium-sized (0.01 to 0.1%). V is TRBV18 and J is TRBJ1-4, with a weak D call TRBD1 (5 bases). CDR1 and CDR2 from the germline V gene are KGHSH and LQKENI. Deletions cut 4 bases from V and 3 bases from J, with 15 bases between. The CDR3 runs to 16 residues. The CDR3 sequence is CASSLRGGTANEKLFF. The CDR3 DNA sequence: TGTGCCAGCTCACTCCGGGGGGGTACGGCTAATGAAAAACTGTTTTTT. The whole variable domain, remainder taken from reference TRBV18 and TRBJ1-4, is NAGVMQNPRHLVRRRGQEARLRCSPMKGHSHVYWYRQLPEEGLKFMVYLQKENIIDESGMPKERFSAEFPKEGPSILRIQQVVRGDSAAYFCASSLRGGTANEKLFFGSGTQLSVL.

This rearrangement joins TRBV12-3 or TRBV12-4 to TRBJ2-1; TRBD1 matches 9 bases. The V segment lost 5 bases and the J segment 3 bases; nucleotides outside the gene matches: 5. The CDR3 is made up of 15 amino acids. The CDR3 loop reads CASSPGQGRYNEQFF. DNA for the CDR3: TGTGCCAGCAGTCCGGGACAGGGACGCTACAATGAGCAGTTCTTC.

With regard to this clonotype: A read error may explain this, as a much larger clone is one base away. CDR3 sequence (DNA): TGTGTCAGCAGCCTCTCTGGGGCCAACGTCCTGACTTTC. Translating gives CVSSLSGANVLTF. The chain links TRBV6-2 or TRBV6-3 to TRBJ2-6; D is ambiguous. The CDR3 runs to 13 residues. CDR1 and CDR2 from the germline V gene are MNHEY and SVGEGT.

This clonotype turned up a few times. V gene TRBV25-1 combines with J gene TRBJ1-2, with a tentative D call TRBD1 (6 bases). Germline-derived CDR1 and CDR2 are MGHDK and SYGVNS. The V gene lost 4 bases and the J gene lost 8 bases, with 11 bases spanning the gap. The CDR3 sequence is 12 residues long. The CDR3 DNA reads TGTGCCAGCAGTGGATACAGGGCCGGCTACACCTTC. Encoded protein: CASSGYRAGYTF.

This clonotype is labeled as medium-sized. V gene TRBV18 combines with J gene TRBJ1-1; D may be TRBD1 (6 bases). Germline V lookup: CDR1 KGHSH, CDR2 LQKENI. CDR3 length equals 16 residues. V lost 1 base and J lost 4, with 16 bases in between. CDR3 protein: CASSPQGVGVGTEAFF. CDR3 coding DNA: TGTGCCAGCTCACCACAGGGGGTTGGGGTAGGCACTGAAGCTTTCTTT.

The chain is built from TRBV12-3 or TRBV12-4 and TRBJ2-7; 8 bases are shared with TRBD2. The CDR3 contains 13 residues. The trim removed 2 bases at V and 6 bases at J, leaving 3 bases unmatched. The CDR3 loop is CASSLLAGIEQYF. CDR3 bases: TGTGCCAGCAGTTTATTAGCGGGGATCGAGCAGTACTTC.